One and the same sample provided the 31 T cell receptor beta chains below, sequenced in a study of shared clonotypes between healthy human individuals. Profiling relied on immunoSEQ multiplex PCR, and the TCRdb table lists in-frame clones only, not all of them. Here the sample spans about 610,000 clones, more than 95% being singletons. Input material: naive CD4+ T cells sorted from blood. The sample's subset: CD45RA+ positively selected. Receptors originate from a woman aged 25 to 39 in good health.

The genes are TRBV7-2 and TRBJ2-7; D might be TRBD2 (6 bases). CDR1 is SGHTA, CDR2 FQGNSA, per germline. Deletions cut 2 bases from V and 0 bases from J, with 11 bases between. This CDR3 contains 15 residues. CDR3: CASSLNAGSSYEQYF. The CDR3 region has the DNA TGTGCCAGCAGCTTAAACGCGGGAAGCTCCTACGAGCAGTACTTC.

This clone appeared a single time. V and J are TRBV19 and TRBJ1-1; D is unresolved. The germline V gene encodes CDR1 LNHDA and CDR2 SQIVND (reference sequence). V was clipped by 1 base and J by 4 bases, with 7 bases between them. This CDR3 is built from 13 residues. This chain's CDR3 is CASSIGRITEAFF. The CDR3 nucleotides are TGTGCCAGTAGTATAGGGCGGATCACTGAAGCTTTCTTT. Variable domain in full (rest from reference TRBV19 and TRBJ1-1): DGGITQSPKYLFRKEGQNVTLSCEQNLNHDAMYWYRQDPGQGLRLIYYSQIVNDFQKGDIAEGYSVSREKKESFPLTVTSAQKNPTAFYLCASSIGRITEAFFGQGTRLTVV.

This chain connects TRBV27 to TRBJ2-7; TRBD2 agrees at 9 bases. The germline CDR1 and CDR2 sequences are MNHEY and SMNVEV (reference sequence). The length of the CDR3 is 14 residues. J lost 3 bases, V lost 6 bases, and 6 bases had no gene match. For the CDR3, the DNA is TGTGCCAGCAGCGGTGGACTAGCGCACTACGAGCAGTACTTC. It specifies CASSGGLAHYEQYF.

This clone occurred once. The chain has TRBV6-6 and TRBJ2-2, with 8 bases identical to TRBD1. Germline V gene sequence: CDR1 MNHNY, CDR2 SVGAGI (reference sequence). The CDR3 length is 16 residues. The J segment lost 1 base and the V segment lost 2 bases, leaving 3 bases of the junction unmatched. The CDR3 here is CASSYGQGRNTGELFF. CDR3 nucleotides: TGTGCCAGCAGTTACGGACAGGGACGGAACACCGGGGAGCTGTTTTTT.

The chain combines TRBV30 with TRBJ1-1, with D uncertain. The CDR3 has 15 amino acids. Germline CDR1 is GTSNPN and CDR2 is SVGIG (reference sequence). V was shortened by 0 bases and J by 0 bases, with 11 bases between the two germline ends. CDR3 amino acids: CAWSVGPWLNTEAFF. The CDR3 DNA reads TGTGCCTGGAGTGTAGGCCCTTGGTTGAACACTGAAGCTTTCTTT.

The chain joins TRBV10-3 to TRBJ2-5; TRBD2 might be the D (6 bases). Germline values: CDR1 ENHRY, CDR2 SYGVKD. V was clipped by 6 bases and J by 0 bases, with 11 bases between them. The CDR3 covers 14 residues. The CDR3 here is CAISNAGNQETQYF. As DNA, the CDR3 is TGTGCCATCAGCAATGCGGGGAACCAAGAGACCCAGTACTTC.

The DNA of the CDR3 is TGCAGCATGGACAGGGGGGTATCCTACAATGAGCAGTTCTTC. Translating it yields CSMDRGVSYNEQFF. The chain joins TRBV29-1 to TRBJ2-1, with TRBD1 identical over 10 bases. Per germline, CDR1 SQVTM and CDR2 ANQGSEA. The CDR3 has 14 residues. V lost 8 bases and J lost 1; bases outside the gene matches: 5.

The chain combines TRBV19 with TRBJ2-1, with 10 bases lining up with TRBD2. The CDR3 contains 17 residues. Looked up from germline, CDR1 is LNHDA and CDR2 is SQIVND (reference sequence). V was pared by 6 bases and J by 8 bases, with 16 bases of the junction left unmatched. This chain's CDR3 is CASRPLTASGSFHEQFF. Written as DNA, the CDR3 is TGTGCCAGTAGGCCCTTAACTGCTAGCGGGAGTTTCCATGAGCAGTTCTTC.

The chain links TRBV27 to TRBJ2-7; 10 bases line up with TRBD2. Germline assignment: CDR1 MNHEY and CDR2 SMNVEV (reference sequence). The trim removed 2 bases at V and 7 bases at J, leaving 14 bases unmatched. The CDR3 loop spans 17 amino acids. CDR3 sequence: CASSLRQGLAGVGEQYF. The CDR3 DNA follows: TGTGCCAGCAGTTTAAGACAGGGCCTAGCGGGAGTCGGTGAGCAGTACTTC.

This rearrangement joins TRBV6-5 to TRBJ2-1, with D unresolved. The CDR3 spans 12 residues. Germline CDR1 and CDR2: MNHEY and SVGAGI. The V end was cut by 9 bases, the J end by 8 bases, with 14 bases between. The CDR3 coding sequence is TGTGCCAGGTGGTTGTTACGGGATGAGCAGTTCTTC. Translation: CARWLLRDEQFF.

This clone was seen once. The chain is built from TRBV7-8 and TRBJ2-2; TRBD2 matches 7 bases. The germline V gene encodes CDR1 SGHVS and CDR2 FQNEAQ. V was clipped by 2 bases and J by 5 bases; unmatched bases: 8. The CDR3 runs to 16 residues. The CDR3: CASSLSAGEETGELFF. In nucleotides, the CDR3 is TGTGCCAGCAGCTTATCTGCGGGAGAGGAAACCGGGGAGCTGTTTTTT.

The table lists this clone with a count of one. The V call is TRBV7-2, the J call TRBJ1-2, with D unresolved. The V gene's germline CDR1 is SGHTA and CDR2 FQGNSA. The CDR3 totals 13 residues. V gave up 3 bases and J gave up 2 bases, with 7 bases separating them. Here the CDR3 DNA reads TGTGCCAGCAGCTTTGTTATGAACTATGGCTACACCTTC. This sequence encodes CASSFVMNYGYTF. Variable domain in full (rest from reference TRBV7-2 and TRBJ1-2): GAGVSQSPSNKVTEKGKDVELRCDPISGHTALYWYRQSLGQGLEFLIYFQGNSAPDKSGLPSDRFSAERTGGSVSTLTIQRTQQEDSAVYLCASSFVMNYGYTFGSGTRLTVV.

A remark on this clone: In this CDR3 the conserved last residue, phenylalanine or tryptophan, is missing, so a read error is likely. The DNA is left out, because the CDR3 cannot be placed on it with certainty; the CDR3 is given as TCRdb lists it. The gene calls are TRBV6-5 and TRBJ2-7; TRBD2, as called in the table, went unchecked against the DNA. Germline CDR1 reads MNHEY; CDR2 reads SVGAGI. Both ends counted, the CDR3 spans 9 residues. The chain's CDR3 is CATPGTPRN.

This chain joins TRBV23-1 and TRBJ1-5; tentatively, D is TRBD1 (6 bases). TRBV23-1 is an ORF for which the function is uncertain. This CDR3 is built from 15 residues. Trimming left V 4 bases short and J 4 bases short, with 14 bases between. The CDR3 reads CASSPWDTQNQPQHF. CDR3 bases: TGCGCCAGCAGTCCGTGGGACACCCAAAATCAGCCCCAGCATTTT.

This clone showed up just once. The chain recombines TRBV29-1 with TRBJ2-7; weak D call: TRBD1 (5 bases). CDR1 and CDR2 from the germline V gene are SQVTM and ANQGSEA. The CDR3 is made up of 13 amino acids. V lost 7 bases and J 6 bases, leaving 19 bases between the germline ends. CDR3 nucleotides: TGCAGCGGGTTGGTAGGGGTTTTCTCCGAGCAGTACTTC. This translates into CSGLVGVFSEQYF.

Here the CDR3 reads CASSLDQLAGGRNEQFF. As DNA, the CDR3 is TGCGCCAGCAGCTTGGACCAACTAGCGGGAGGGCGCAATGAGCAGTTCTTC. V and J are TRBV5-1 and TRBJ2-1; 13 bases match TRBD2. Germline V lookup: CDR1 SGHRS, CDR2 YFSETQ. With 0 bases clipped from V and 6 bases from J, the junction kept 6 bases outside the gene matches. The CDR3 length is 17 residues.

In DNA, the CDR3 is TGTGCCAGCTCCGCGCCCGGGACTAACTCCTACGAGCAGTACTTC. It specifies CASSAPGTNSYEQYF. This rearrangement joins TRBV6-5 to TRBJ2-5, with 7 bases that match TRBD2. TRBJ2-7 explains the end of the DNA better; the J call may be wrong. Germline V CDR1 and CDR2: MNHEY, SVGAGI. CDR3 length equals 15 residues.

There are a few counts of this clone. The chain has TRBV27 and TRBJ1-2, with TRBD1 identical over 9 bases. The CDR3 is 12 amino acids. The germline gives CDR1 MNHEY, CDR2 SMNVEV (reference sequence). Losses at the gene ends were 6 bases for V and 5 bases for J; bases not matched to a gene: 1. CDR3 amino acids: CASRDRGYGYTF. The CDR3 nucleotides are TGTGCCAGCAGGGACAGGGGATATGGCTACACCTTC.

The V gene is TRBV30, the J gene TRBJ2-3; D tentatively fits TRBD1 or TRBD2 (5 bases each). Germline CDR1 reads GTSNPN; CDR2 reads SVGIG (reference sequence). The CDR3 extends over 15 amino acids. Trimming removed 2 bases from V and 0 bases from J, with 12 bases in between. The CDR3 DNA reads as TGTGCCTGGAGTTCTTACGGGGCAAGCACAGATACGCAGTATTTT. Amino acid sequence: CAWSSYGASTDTQYF.

The J gene is TRBJ1-2, the V gene TRBV7-9; D is undetermined. V lost 6 bases and J lost 2, with 13 bases in between. The germline gives CDR1 SEHNR, CDR2 FQNEAQ (reference sequence). The CDR3 runs to 14 residues. CDR3 sequence reads: CASSPWEGNYGYTF. The CDR3 bases are TGTGCCAGCAGTCCCTGGGAGGGAAACTATGGCTACACCTTC.

The chain links TRBV5-1 to TRBJ1-1; 11 bases agree with TRBD1. CDR1 is SGHRS, CDR2 YFSETQ, per germline. Trimming took 2 bases from V and 5 from J; bases not matched to a gene: 2. The CDR3 is 14 residues long. CDR3 in amino acids: CASSFGTGGTEAFF. Here the CDR3 DNA reads TGCGCCAGCAGCTTTGGGACAGGGGGTACTGAAGCTTTCTTT.

In its sample, this clone was seen once. The chain is built from TRBV11-2 and TRBJ2-7; 14 positions match TRBD2. Germline V gene sequence: CDR1 SGHAT, CDR2 FQNNGV. V dropped 4 bases and J dropped 6; count of bases not matched to a gene: 5. The CDR3 contains 15 residues. The CDR3 reads CASSWGLAGVSEQYF. The CDR3 DNA sequence: TGTGCCAGCAGCTGGGGACTAGCGGGAGTGTCCGAGCAGTACTTC.

This chain links TRBV29-1 with TRBJ1-2, with TRBD1 identical over 10 bases. The CDR3 is made up of 17 amino acids. Germline V gene sequence: CDR1 SQVTM, CDR2 ANQGSEA. V shed 1 base, J shed 3 bases, and the junction held 11 bases outside the gene matches. The CDR3 sequence is CSVEVWDRGDYDYGYTF. The DNA for the CDR3 is TGCAGCGTTGAAGTCTGGGACAGGGGAGACTATGACTATGGCTACACCTTC.

The rearrangement joins TRBV18 to TRBJ2-7; 7 bases fit TRBD1. V was clipped by 4 bases and J by 1 base; unmatched bases: 1. The CDR3 runs 13 residues. Germline V gives CDR1 KGHSH, CDR2 LQKENI. The CDR3 is CASSRDRSYEQYF. DNA for the CDR3: TGTGCCAGCTCACGGGACAGATCCTACGAGCAGTACTTC. Full variable domain (rest looked up from reference TRBV18 and TRBJ2-7): NAGVMQNPRHLVRRRGQEARLRCSPMKGHSHVYWYRQLPEEGLKFMVYLQKENIIDESGMPKERFSAEFPKEGPSILRIQQVVRGDSAAYFCASSRDRSYEQYFGPGTRLTVT.

The rearrangement links TRBV6-1 to TRBJ1-5; weak D call: TRBD1 (6 bases). Trimming pared 6 bases from V and 7 bases from J, leaving 10 bases between. Germline-derived CDR1 and CDR2 are MNHNS and SASEGT. The CDR3 runs 12 residues. CDR3 sequence: CASRQGIQPQHF. Here the CDR3 DNA reads TGTGCCAGCAGGCAGGGGATACAGCCCCAGCATTTT.

The rearrangement uses TRBV28 and TRBJ1-4; D not certain. There are 17 residues in the CDR3. Germline V gene sequence: CDR1 MDHEN, CDR2 SYDVKM. V was trimmed by 3 bases and J by 6 bases, leaving 20 bases between them. The CDR3 DNA reads TGTGCCAGCAGTTTTTTTCGGGCAGGCGGATTTTATGAAAAACTGTTTTTT. Translating gives CASSFFRAGGFYEKLFF.

This chain connects TRBV5-1 to TRBJ1-1; the D is unclear. Trimming stripped 2 bases from V and 4 bases from J, with 9 bases between. The CDR3 has 13 residues. Per germline, CDR1 SGHRS and CDR2 YFSETQ. The CDR3 DNA is TGCGCCAGCAGCTTAGCACAAGGCACTGAAGCTTTCTTT. Residues: CASSLAQGTEAFF.

The rearrangement joins TRBV28 to TRBJ2-7, with 10 bases aligning to TRBD1. The J segment lost 5 bases and the V segment lost 5 bases, leaving 12 bases of the junction unmatched. Germline lookup yields CDR1 MDHEN and CDR2 SYDVKM. The CDR3 loop spans 16 amino acids. The CDR3 DNA is TGTGCCAGCAGTCCCTCCGGGACAGGGGTGGTCCACGAGCAGTACTTC. Amino acids: CASSPSGTGVVHEQYF.

The V and J genes are TRBV6-6 and TRBJ2-1; the match to TRBD2 covers 12 bases. Germline CDR1 is MNHNY and CDR2 is SVGAGI (reference sequence). The CDR3 is 16 amino acids. V lost 6 bases to trimming and J lost 0 bases; unmatched junction nucleotides: 3. CDR3 residues: CASRTSGSPSYNEQFF. CDR3 DNA: TGTGCCAGCAGGACTAGCGGGAGCCCCTCCTACAATGAGCAGTTCTTC.

The rearrangement links TRBV5-1 to TRBJ1-1; D might be TRBD1 (5 bases). Germline values: CDR1 SGHRS, CDR2 YFSETQ. The CDR3 covers 14 residues. V was pared by 4 bases and J by 6 bases, with 16 bases between. The CDR3 DNA follows: TGCGCCAGCAGCCCGGGGACTGCCGTGGCTGAAGCTTTCTTT. Its translation: CASSPGTAVAEAFF.

This rearrangement joins TRBV6-6 to TRBJ1-2; D might be TRBD1 (6 bases). The CDR3 is 15 amino acids. Trimming shortened V by 4 bases and J by 2 bases, and 14 bases separated the two germline ends. Germline V gene lookup returns CDR1 MNHNY and CDR2 SVGAGI (reference sequence). CDR3 DNA: TGTGCCAGCAGTTCCCAACCAGACAGGAACTATGGCTACACCTTC. Translation: CASSSQPDRNYGYTF.